The rows below give T cell receptor beta chains drawn from one sample of a study of metastatic and nonmetastatic thyroid tumors. TCRdb used MiXCR to call clones anew from the PCR reads. The data show around 15,000 clones, around 23% seen once. The specimen was adjacent normal tissue. These receptors all come from a female donor with papillary thyroid cancer or a benign thyroid nodule (not recorded which). Some clones in this sample may be carry-over from other donors' samples. Both conserved end residues are part of each CDR3. The D gene is left open where the match is weak. For some rows the clone size is stated as once, few or many, or as a class when expanded; others skip it.

j_gene	v_gene	abundance	d_gene	CDR3nt	CDR3aa
TRBJ2-7	TRBV28	medium-sized	NA	TGTGCCAGCAGTTGGACTACGAACGAGCAGTACTTC	CASSWTTNEQYF
TRBJ2-2	TRBV2	once	TRBD2	TGTGCCAGCAGTGTGCTAGCGGGAGGTCCGGGCACCGGGCAGCTGTTTTTT	CASSVLAGGPGTGQLFF
TRBJ2-3	TRBV10-3	NA	NA	TGTGCCATCAGTGAGTCCGGCACAGATACGCAGTATTTT	CAISESGTDTQYF
TRBJ1-3	TRBV6-1	few	NA	TGTGCCAGCAGAGGGACCGGTGGAAACACCATATATTTT	CASRGTGGNTIYF
TRBJ2-1	TRBV29-1	many	TRBD1	TGCAGCGTTTCGATCGGGACAGTCAATGAGCAGTTCTTC	CSVSIGTVNEQFF
TRBJ1-2	TRBV27	NA	TRBD1	TGTGCCAGCAGTTTTACCCCGACAGGGAGCTATGGCTACACCTTC	CASSFTPTGSYGYTF
TRBJ2-7	TRBV20-1	NA	NA	TGCAGTGCAAGGCCCTCCGCGGGACCAGGGGACTTGGAGCAGTACTTC	CSARPSAGPGDLEQYF
TRBJ1-1	TRBV5-5	few	NA	TGTGCCAGCAGCTCAACGGACAAGACTGAAGCTTTCTTT	CASSSTDKTEAFF
TRBJ1-4	TRBV20-1	many	TRBD1	TGCAGTGCTAATCAGGGGGCGAATGAAAAACTGTTTTTT	CSANQGANEKLFF
TRBJ2-5	TRBV5-8	many	NA	TGTGCCAGCAGCTTTCGGGGGCGCGGGGAGACCCAGTACTTC	CASSFRGRGETQYF
TRBJ2-3	TRBV5-6	few	NA	TGTGCCAGCAGCTTGGTTGGGACTTACACAGATACGCAGTATTTT	CASSLVGTYTDTQYF
TRBJ2-7	TRBV19	medium-sized	TRBD1	TGTGCCAGTGCAGCCGGGACAGGGCTGGCCTACGAGCAGTACTTC	CASAAGTGLAYEQYF
TRBJ2-7	TRBV6-6	NA	NA	TGTGCCAGCAGTTTTCCGGGGACCTACGAGCAGTACTTC	CASSFPGTYEQYF
TRBJ2-7	TRBV19	few	NA	TGTGCCAGTAGTAGCGACCGGGACCGATCTCCGAAGCAGTACTTC	CASSSDRDRSPKQYF
TRBJ2-5	TRBV20-1	medium-sized	NA	TGCAGTGCTAGTGCCGTCAGGGGAGAGACCCAGTACTTC	CSASAVRGETQYF